This T cell receptor beta chain appears in the sequencing data of a study of CD8 T cells in ankylosing spondylitis. Study outcomes and limitations: A TCR beta motif made of several highly homologous variants seemed typical of ankylosing spondylitis blood. Reactive arthritis synovial fluid and blood previously showed some of these motif variants. Reported data indicate significant enrichment of disease-linked clones within matched ankylosing spondylitis synovial fluid.

As for this clonotype: Its antigen is not identified.

In making TCR beta libraries, quantitative 5'-RACE with molecular barcodes was used. In TCRdb, the 5' RACE reads were re-called with MiXCR into one record per CDR3 protein. The sample carries roughly 250,000 distinct CDR3 sequences, 8% to 9.5% recorded once. The clonotype was recovered from a male donor with ankylosing spondylitis or in good health (not recorded which). The sample consisted of blood, either unsorted or a sorted T cell fraction (not recorded which).

The chain's CDR3 is CGGGRTDTQYF. The CDR3 region has the DNA TGTGGGGGCGGCCGCACAGATACGCAGTATTTT. This chain joins TRBV10-3 and TRBJ2-3; D may be TRBD1 (5 bases). The CDR3 sequence is 11 residues long. Per the germline V gene, CDR1 is ENHRY and CDR2 is SYGVKD.